Listed below are T cell receptor beta chains from one sample, sequenced in a study of blood T cells in healthy people across ages. TCRdb reprocessed the 5' RACE reads with MiXCR, giving one entry per CDR3 protein. The data contain some 640,000 distinct CDR3 sequences, approximately 49% of them singletons. Sample: blood. These receptors all come from an older woman in good health. Both conserved end residues are part of each CDR3. The order of the fields is V gene, D gene, clone size, J gene, CDR3 DNA, CDR3 protein. D genes are given only for firm matches. The size field is filled for only some rows; it gives once, few, many or a size class.

TRBV12-3/TRBV12-4	TRBD2	many	TRBJ2-7	TGTGCCAGCAGTTTAACAACTAGCGGACGTAACCAGCAGTACTTC	CASSLTTSGRNQQYF
TRBV20-1	TRBD2	-	TRBJ2-5	TGCAGTGCTAGAGAAAGCGGGAGGGAGTCGGAGACCCAGTACTTC	CSARESGRESETQYF
TRBV20-1	-	once	TRBJ1-6	TGCAGTGCTCCGACAAAACAGCTCTATAATTCACCCCTCCACTTT	CSAPTKQLYNSPLHF
TRBV20-1	TRBD1	few	TRBJ1-2	TGCAGTGCTACCCCACAGGGGGCGTACGGCTACACCTTC	CSATPQGAYGYTF
TRBV24-1	TRBD2	-	TRBJ2-7	TGTGCCACCAGTAAGTCTAGCGGGAGCTACGAGCAGTACTTC	CATSKSSGSYEQYF
TRBV15	-	-	TRBJ2-1	TGTGCCACCAGCTCTAGGGGCGGGAATGAGCAGTTCTTC	CATSSRGGNEQFF
TRBV4-3	-	-	TRBJ2-1	TGCGCCAGCAGCCAAGATCCCCCCGGGAGAGGGTATGAGCAGTTCTTC	CASSQDPPGRGYEQFF
TRBV20-1	TRBD2	-	TRBJ2-3	TGCAGTGCACCGAGCGGGGAAAAGGGCACAGATACGCAGTATTTT	CSAPSGEKGTDTQYF
TRBV15	-	few	TRBJ2-6	TGTGCCACCAGCAGAGAACTACGGGGGGCCAACGTCCTGACTTTC	CATSRELRGANVLTF
TRBV11-2	-	once	TRBJ2-1	TGTGCCAGCAGCTTAGATCCGGCGGTCTCCTACAATGAGCAGTTCTTC	CASSLDPAVSYNEQFF
TRBV20-1	TRBD2	-	TRBJ2-1	TGCAGTGCTAGAGGTGGACTAGCGGGAGCTGGTGAGCAGTTCTTC	CSARGGLAGAGEQFF
TRBV20-1	TRBD1	-	TRBJ2-4	TGCAGTGCCGGGACAGGTGGCATTCAGTACTTC	CSAGTGGIQYF
TRBV10-3	-	-	TRBJ2-7	TGTGCCATCGGTGAGCCAGGGGGAGGCACCTACGAGCAGTACTTC	CAIGEPGGGTYEQYF
TRBV7-6	TRBD2	few	TRBJ2-7	TGTGCCAGCAGCTCCCTTCCCTCCCTCGGGGGGATCACATTCTACGAGCAGTACTTC	CASSSLPSLGGITFYEQYF
TRBV2	-	few	TRBJ2-7	TGTGCCAGCGGTGGGACCTCCTACGAGCAGTACTTC	CASGGTSYEQYF
TRBV20-1	-	-	TRBJ1-3	TGCAGTGCTAGGGCCGTTGGAGGTGGAAACACCATATATTTT	CSARAVGGGNTIYF
TRBV7-9	-	-	TRBJ2-5	TGTGCCAGCAGCTTCGGGGAACTCATGGGAGAGCAGTACTTC	CASSFGELMGEQYF
TRBV12-3/TRBV12-4	TRBD2	-	TRBJ2-7	TGTGCCAGCCGAGAGCGGGAGTTTTCTCACGAGCAGTACTTC	CASREREFSHEQYF
TRBV5-6	TRBD2	few	TRBJ2-7	TGTGCCAGCAGCCGGATGAGCGGGAGGGCCGACTACGAGCAGTACTTC	CASSRMSGRADYEQYF
TRBV24-1	TRBD2	-	TRBJ2-3	TGTGCCACCAGTGATGCCCCCGGGACTAGCGTTGGCACAGATACGCAGTATTTT	CATSDAPGTSVGTDTQYF
TRBV18	TRBD1	-	TRBJ1-1	TGTGCCAGCTCACCGTTGGGACAGAGGAACACTGAAGCTTTCTTT	CASSPLGQRNTEAFF
TRBV3-1	-	few	TRBJ2-5	TGTGCCAGCTTAGCGGTCGGTCGGACCCAGTACTTC	CASLAVGRTQYF
TRBV12-3/TRBV12-4	-	many	TRBJ2-7	TGTGCCAGCAGGGAGGGGGGAGGGCTAAGCTCCTACGAGCAGTACTTC	CASREGGGLSSYEQYF
TRBV5-6	-	-	TRBJ1-1	TGTGCCAGCAGCGGAAGGATCCACACTGAAGCTTTCTTT	CASSGRIHTEAFF
TRBV6-5	-	-	TRBJ2-1	TGTGCCAGCAGTTACTCGGGTCTGTACCACAATGAGCAGTTCTTC	CASSYSGLYHNEQFF
TRBV25-1	TRBD2	few	TRBJ2-1	TGTGCCAGCAGAAAATGGGGCGGGAGTTCTGATGAGCAGTTCTTC	CASRKWGGSSDEQFF
TRBV4-2	TRBD2	many	TRBJ2-3	TGTGCCAGCAGCCAAGGGGGTAGCGGGAGTCCTCACACAGATACGCAGTATTTT	CASSQGGSGSPHTDTQYF
TRBV7-2	TRBD1	many	TRBJ1-2	TGTGCCAGCAGCCCCAGGGGGAACTATGGCTACACCTTC	CASSPRGNYGYTF
TRBV4-3	-	few	TRBJ2-5	TGCGCCAGCAGCCAAGAAGGCTCCTTTGGAGAGACCCAGTACTTC	CASSQEGSFGETQYF
TRBV2	TRBD2	-	TRBJ2-1	TGTGCCAGCAGGCTAGCGGGAGGCGACAATGAGCAGTTCTTC	CASRLAGGDNEQFF
TRBV18	TRBD2	once	TRBJ2-5	TGTGCCAGCTCCCGCGGACTAGGACCTCGCGATGAGCAGTACTTC	CASSRGLGPRDEQYF
TRBV27	-	-	TRBJ2-7	TGTGCCAGCAGTTTAGAGGGATTATCCTACGAGCAGTACTTC	CASSLEGLSYEQYF
TRBV7-2	TRBD2	few	TRBJ2-1	TGTGCCAGCAGTCCGAGGGCTGGTAGCGGGAGGGGTTTGAGGTACAATGAGCAGTTCTTC	CASSPRAGSGRGLRYNEQFF
TRBV7-3	-	-	TRBJ2-2	TGTGCCAGCAGCTTATTGGGGGAAACCGGGGAGCTGTTTTTT	CASSLLGETGELFF
TRBV7-2	-	few	TRBJ2-3	TGTGCCAGTTCGGCGGGCTATTCCACAGATACGCAGTATTTT	CASSAGYSTDTQYF